Reported below is one T cell receptor beta chain. This clone was seen once. The antigen it recognizes is unknown. Per-nucleotide qualities are absent, and no much larger clonotype sits a single base away. The germline V gene encodes CDR1 SNHLY and CDR2 FYNNEI. The cysteine opens and the phenylalanine closes a CDR3 of 17 amino acids. Of the read, only the CDR3 DNA is kept; its 51 bases are in frame from base 1. Germline trimming amounts to 5 bases on V and 2 bases on J, with 5 as the count of junction bases outside the gene matches. This sample stems from a study of cytomegalovirus exposure and HLA in healthy donors (dated by TCRdb to about 2017). Some background on the complete study: In an earlier analysis of approximately 640 of the donors, less than 350 Gb of sequence data and 100 million or so unique TCR beta sequences from about 180 million T cells were reported. The study was designed to test whether signatures of past pathogen exposure could be identified by cataloging public T cell receptors. An early release that covered fewer than 750 HLA-typed donors contained approximately 300 gigabases of sequencing data and some 87 million unique TCR sequences. Every discovery cohort repertoire had been produced on one sequencing platform. Roughly five DR-DQ haplotypes were handled as single units for association and clustering, since linkage in the cohort was strong. On average, 235,054 unique TCR beta nucleotide sequences were sequenced per donor among a few hundred genotyped donors of the cohort, with around 19% of those sequences being non-productive. The study used immunosequencing to profile the T cell repertoires of about 670 subjects and linked those repertoires to cytomegalovirus serostatus. The number of typed donors differed by locus: about 620-630 for A, B, C, DRB1 and DQB1; approximately 520 for DQA1; 600 to 610 for DPA1; and about 450 for DPB1. Both class I and class II loci were covered by HLA typing, at four-digit resolution. Rather than drawing on any new phenotypic data, the later analysis identified candidate immune exposures from TCR beta sequences and the way those sequences occurred across donors. A later analysis re-analyzed previously published TCR beta repertoires from roughly 690 donors and added high-resolution HLA genotyping to study TCR occurrence patterns. The study combined high-throughput TCR immunosequencing, statistical association of individual TCRs with disease status, and machine learning to predict cytomegalovirus infection status. Of the 398 genotyped donors, 65% to 90% were placed in the genetic ancestry cluster associated with self-reported Caucasian donors. An earlier analysis of nearly 600 of the donors applied high-throughput TCR beta sequencing to assess whether each TCR beta V gene segment acted as functional or pseudogenic. A separate validation cohort of roughly 130 different subjects was used in addition to the roughly 670-subject first cohort. A later genetic analysis took genome-wide SNP genotypes for about 65% of the 666 donors and used that subset as a discovery cohort. Donor age, sex, ethnicity and CMV serostatus were collected together with the repertoire data.

What the research found in general, with its limitations: A later analysis found that HLA-associated TCR beta chains were more clonally expanded and had lower generation probabilities than equally common non-associated chains. In both the original and validation cohorts, the classifier was reported to diagnose cytomegalovirus status with high specificity and sensitivity. Some IMGT-functional V segments, including TRBV6-2 and TRBV6-3, could not be distinguished by the 87-base-pair reads and were therefore excluded. In a later analysis, several top co-occurrence clusters were reported to appear linked to parvovirus B19, influenza, CMV and Epstein-Barr virus. In a later analysis, TCR association rates were found to vary across HLA loci, with the most associated TCRs seen for DRB1 alleles and the fewest for HLA-C alleles. Assigning TCR associations to individual alleles was difficult when HLA alleles, especially DR and DQ, strongly co-occurred. A further reported finding was that TCR beta sequences accurately predicted the HLA-A and HLA-B alleles for most subjects in the first cohort. A cluster of highly shared sequence variants was judged likely to represent a technical artifact of the sequencing pipeline. V-gene and J-gene trimming of TCR beta chains was associated with a missense DCLRE1C variant in a later genetic analysis, and the association was replicated in an independent cohort. Sequencing depth was assumed to be roughly uniform across donors in the presence/absence analyses, though that assumption may not hold. Because HLA typing was missing for some donors at each locus, association tests included only the typed subset. Most CMV-associated TCR beta chains appeared to be HLA-restricted in a later analysis, and the HLA associations seemed to be driven largely by CMV exposure. It was suggested by the authors that the approach could potentially be generalized to other disease states and immunological phenotypes. According to a later genetic analysis, donors in an Asian-associated ancestry cluster had fewer N-insertions in productive TCRs than the approximately 690-donor mean. Most TCR sequences were seen in very few donors, while some public TCRs were found in many individuals. Specific HLA alleles were associated with about 17,000 TCR beta sequences at a false discovery rate of 0.05 in a later analysis. Broadly in line with IMGT annotations, most TCR beta V segments showed up in productive rearrangements about 87% or about 30% of the time in an earlier analysis of 587 of the donors. Correlated functional status among segregating V segments might reflect linkage disequilibrium, but an unknown experimental factor could not be ruled out. Only TCR beta chains were sequenced in this cohort, and the absence of alpha or paired-chain data limited detectable features. Because counts were too low, seventeen rarely observed V segments, including chromosome 9 orphons, were excluded from the earlier analysis of 587 of the donors. A total of 150 to 200 TCR beta chains were listed by the study as associated with cytomegalovirus. For the cohort, immune exposure information was limited to CMV serostatus. A few of the identified cytomegalovirus-associated TCR beta chains were confirmed in vitro to be specific for cytomegalovirus antigens.

The cohort consisted of 666 healthy bone marrow donors. Cohort members were all nominally healthy when sampled, although unrecorded immune exposures were likely present. The donor was CMV seropositive and belonged to the group of more than 250 seropositive cohort members. Each donor provided a peripheral blood sample, and peripheral blood mononuclear cells were used for TCR beta sequencing. The Qiagen DNeasy Blood Extraction Kit was used to extract genomic DNA from the blood cell samples. Library creation used the immunoSEQ multiplex PCR assay. For the multiplex PCR, a mixture combining 60 forward primers for TCR Vbeta segments and 13 reverse primers for TCR Jbeta segments was used. A multiplex PCR assay on genomic DNA amplified the CDR3 region of rearranged TCR beta genes. The amplified TCR beta libraries were sequenced on the Illumina HiSeq System as 87-base-pair reads. In the source study's methods: Across the roughly 600 repertoires, a later analysis counted approximately 75 million unique TCR beta chains, about 10 million of which were shared by at least two donors. Raw reads were error-corrected and collapsed into unique sequences with a nearest-neighbor algorithm that merged closely related sequences to remove PCR and sequencing errors. Alignment of CDR3 sequences to IMGT reference sequences was used to assign V, D and J gene segments. Each retained sequence needed at least a six-nucleotide match to both a V gene segment and a J gene segment. A rearrangement counted as productive if the CDR3 had no stop codons and remained in frame with V and J, and every other rearrangement counted as non-productive. Following IMGT convention, CDR3 was defined as the stretch from the second conserved V-encoded cysteine up to the conserved J-encoded phenylalanine. In an earlier analysis of just under 600 of the donors, sequences lacking an unambiguous match to a single V gene segment were excluded. In an earlier analysis of roughly 600 of the donors, a V segment was called functional when productive rearrangements were above 56.7%, and segregating when the standard deviation between donors exceeded 5%. A statistical classification framework was built for diagnosing cytomegalovirus status from the catalog of TCR beta chain sequences. In a later analysis, TCR nucleotide sequences were compared against IMGT/GENE-DB human TR gene sequences so that V and J genes could be assigned. A later analysis assigned CDR3 sequences and most-parsimonious VDJ recombination scenarios with the TCRdist pipeline. In a later analysis, each TCR beta chain was defined by its CDR3 amino acid sequence together with its V-gene family, and reads lacking a unique V-gene family were excluded. To address suspected cross-contamination and a sequencing artifact, a later analysis removed over 500 highly shared, low-generation-probability nucleotide sequences. A later analysis calculated a clonal expansion index for each public chain from normalized within-repertoire ranks of inferred template counts. In a later analysis, generation probabilities were computed with a VDJ recombination model fitted to out-of-frame rearrangements, and the resulting probabilities were checked against IGoR. In a later analysis, hypergeometric tests were used to score TCR-TCR, TCR-HLA and TCR-CMV co-occurrence, with a repertoire-size bias correction applied to TCR pairs. False discovery rates were estimated in a later analysis by permuting HLA or CMV assignments 20 times. In a later analysis, co-occurring TCRs were grouped using DBSCAN, with TCRdist sequence similarity added in when clustering inside HLA-allele-positive subsets. Repertoires with fewer than 30,000 or more than 120,000 public chains were left out of co-occurrence clustering, as were a few repertoires with anomalous nucleotide sharing. TCRdb's version of the immuneACCESS table is confined to in-frame rearrangements and falls short of the full clone set. An unresolved V gene accounts for under half of the shortfall where checked; the remainder is of unknown origin. The V and J calls and clone size were taken over from that table, and D and trimming were inferred from the DNA. This sample lists approximately 160,000 clones; just under 80% were detected once. Clones ranked in the top ten supply about a tenth of the sample.

The sequencing input was PBMCs. This TCR was sampled from a man younger than 35 in good health and CMV-seropositive. Rearrangement joined TRBV2 to TRBJ2-2; 13 bases in the junction line up with TRBD2. The nucleotides read TGTGCCAGCAGTCGAAGGACTAGCGGGGGTAACACCGGGGAGCTGTTTTTT. Translation gives CASSRRTSGGNTGELFF.